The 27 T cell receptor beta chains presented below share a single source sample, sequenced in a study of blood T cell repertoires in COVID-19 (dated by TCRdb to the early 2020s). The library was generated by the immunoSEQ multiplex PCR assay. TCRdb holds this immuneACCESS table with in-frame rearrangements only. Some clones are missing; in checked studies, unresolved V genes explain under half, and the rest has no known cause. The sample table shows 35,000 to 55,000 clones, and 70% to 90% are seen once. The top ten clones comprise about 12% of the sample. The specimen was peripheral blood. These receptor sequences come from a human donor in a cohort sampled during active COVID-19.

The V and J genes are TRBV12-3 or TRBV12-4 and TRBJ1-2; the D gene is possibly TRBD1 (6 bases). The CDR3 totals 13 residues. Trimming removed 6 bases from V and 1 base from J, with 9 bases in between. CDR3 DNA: TGTGCCAGCAGGCTACAGGGTAACTATGGCTACACCTTC. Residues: CASRLQGNYGYTF.

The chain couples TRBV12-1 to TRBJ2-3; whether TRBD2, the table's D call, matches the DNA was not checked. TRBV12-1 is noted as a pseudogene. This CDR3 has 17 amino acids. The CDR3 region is CASSRDRRGSLTDTQYF. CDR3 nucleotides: TGTGCCAGCAGCCGGGATCGGCGGGGGAGCCTCACAGATACGCAGTATTTT.

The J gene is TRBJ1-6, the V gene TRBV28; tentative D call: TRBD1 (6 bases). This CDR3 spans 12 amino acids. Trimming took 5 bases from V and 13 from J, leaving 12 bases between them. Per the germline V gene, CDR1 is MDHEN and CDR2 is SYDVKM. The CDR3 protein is CASSDRYLPLHF. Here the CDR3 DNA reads TGTGCCAGCAGTGACAGGTACCTGCCCCTCCACTTT.

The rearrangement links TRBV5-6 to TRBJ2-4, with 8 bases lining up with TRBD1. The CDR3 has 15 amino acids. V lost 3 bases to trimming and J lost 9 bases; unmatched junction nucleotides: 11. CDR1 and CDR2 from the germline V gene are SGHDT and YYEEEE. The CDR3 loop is CASSSQGVGQGIQYF. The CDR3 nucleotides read TGTGCCAGCAGCTCACAGGGGGTAGGCCAGGGCATTCAGTACTTC.

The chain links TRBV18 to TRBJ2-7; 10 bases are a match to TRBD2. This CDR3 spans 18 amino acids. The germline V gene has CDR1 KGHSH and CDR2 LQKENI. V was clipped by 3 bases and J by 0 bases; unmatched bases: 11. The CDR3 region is CASSPKALLAGNSYEQYF. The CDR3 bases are TGTGCCAGCTCACCGAAGGCGCTACTAGCGGGGAACTCCTACGAGCAGTACTTC.

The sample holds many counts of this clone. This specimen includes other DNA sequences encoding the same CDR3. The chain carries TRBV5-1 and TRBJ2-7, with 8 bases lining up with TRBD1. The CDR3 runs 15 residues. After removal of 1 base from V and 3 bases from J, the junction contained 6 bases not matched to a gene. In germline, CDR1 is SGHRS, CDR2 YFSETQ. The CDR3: CASSLTAGGGYEQYF. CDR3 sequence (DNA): TGCGCCAGCAGCTTGACGGCAGGGGGCGGCTACGAGCAGTACTTC. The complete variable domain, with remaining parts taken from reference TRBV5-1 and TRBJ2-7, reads KAGVTQTPRYLIKTRGQQVTLSCSPISGHRSVSWYQQTPGQGLQFLFEYFSETQRNKGNFPGRFSGRQFSNSRSEMNVSTLELGDSALYLCASSLTAGGGYEQYFGPGTRLTVT.

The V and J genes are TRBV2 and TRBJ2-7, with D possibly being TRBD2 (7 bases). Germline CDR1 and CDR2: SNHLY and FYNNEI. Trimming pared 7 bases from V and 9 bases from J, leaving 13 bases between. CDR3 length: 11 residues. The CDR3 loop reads CASTGGRGQYF. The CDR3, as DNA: TGTGCCAGCACCGGGGGGCGAGGGCAGTACTTC.

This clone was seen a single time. CDR3 DNA sequence: TGTGCCAGCAGCGTTATGACGGGGGGCTTTCCTAGGGATACGCAGTATTTT. Encoded protein: CASSVMTGGFPRDTQYF. V and J are TRBV9 and TRBJ2-3, with a possible D match to TRBD2 (7 bases). Germline V CDR1 and CDR2: SGDLS, YYNGEE. V was pared by 2 bases and J by 6 bases, with 22 bases between. The CDR3 totals 17 residues.

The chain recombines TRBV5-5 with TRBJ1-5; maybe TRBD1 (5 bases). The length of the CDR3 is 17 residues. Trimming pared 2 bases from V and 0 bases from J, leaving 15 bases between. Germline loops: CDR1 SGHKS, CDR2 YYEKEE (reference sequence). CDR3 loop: CASSLWGSSYSNQPQHF. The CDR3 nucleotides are TGTGCCAGCAGCTTATGGGGCAGCAGTTATAGCAATCAGCCCCAGCATTTT.

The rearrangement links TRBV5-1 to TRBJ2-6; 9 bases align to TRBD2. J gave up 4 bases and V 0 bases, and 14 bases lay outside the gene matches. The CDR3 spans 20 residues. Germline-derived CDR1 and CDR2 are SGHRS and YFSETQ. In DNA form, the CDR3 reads TGCGCCAGCAGCTTGGTAGGTAGTAGCGGGAGTACCTCGGGGGCCAACGTCCTGACTTTC. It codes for CASSLVGSSGSTSGANVLTF.

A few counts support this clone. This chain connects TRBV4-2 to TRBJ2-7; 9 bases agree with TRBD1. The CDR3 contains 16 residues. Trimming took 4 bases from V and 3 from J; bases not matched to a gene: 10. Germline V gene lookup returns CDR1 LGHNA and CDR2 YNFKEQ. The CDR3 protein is CASSRIRTGDSYEQYF. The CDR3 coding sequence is TGTGCCAGCAGCCGGATTAGGACAGGGGATAGCTACGAGCAGTACTTC.

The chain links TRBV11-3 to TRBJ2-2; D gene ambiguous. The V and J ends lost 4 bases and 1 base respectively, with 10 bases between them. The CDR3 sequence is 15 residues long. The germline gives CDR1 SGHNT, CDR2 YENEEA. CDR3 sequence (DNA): TGTGCCAGCAGCTCGCGTCTGATGAACACCGGGGAGCTGTTTTTT. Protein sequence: CASSSRLMNTGELFF.

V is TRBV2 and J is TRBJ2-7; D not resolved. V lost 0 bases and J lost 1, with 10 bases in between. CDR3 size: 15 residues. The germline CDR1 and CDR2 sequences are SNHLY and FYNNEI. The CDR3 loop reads CASSEAQLFSYEQYF. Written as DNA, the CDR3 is TGTGCCAGCAGTGAAGCCCAACTATTTTCCTACGAGCAGTACTTC.

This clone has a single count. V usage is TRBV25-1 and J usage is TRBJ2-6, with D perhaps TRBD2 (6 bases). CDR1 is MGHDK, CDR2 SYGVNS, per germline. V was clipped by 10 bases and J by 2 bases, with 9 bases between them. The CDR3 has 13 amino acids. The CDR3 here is CATTGAGANVLTF. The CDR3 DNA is TGTGCCACCACGGGGGCTGGGGCCAACGTCCTGACTTTC.

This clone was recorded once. CDR3 bases: TGTGCCAGCACCAGGGGCCGCCAAGAGACCCAGTACTTC. It codes for CASTRGRQETQYF. The chain couples TRBV12-3 or TRBV12-4 to TRBJ2-5, with D tentatively TRBD1 (6 bases). CDR3 length: 13 amino acids. The germline V and J ends were trimmed by 7 bases and 1 base, with 10 bases remaining between them.

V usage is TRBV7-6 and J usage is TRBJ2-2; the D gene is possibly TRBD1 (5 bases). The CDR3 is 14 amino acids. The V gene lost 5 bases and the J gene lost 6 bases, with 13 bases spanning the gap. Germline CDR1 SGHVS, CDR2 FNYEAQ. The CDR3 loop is CASSQIGHPGELFF. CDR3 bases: TGTGCCAGCAGCCAAATTGGACACCCCGGGGAGCTGTTTTTT.

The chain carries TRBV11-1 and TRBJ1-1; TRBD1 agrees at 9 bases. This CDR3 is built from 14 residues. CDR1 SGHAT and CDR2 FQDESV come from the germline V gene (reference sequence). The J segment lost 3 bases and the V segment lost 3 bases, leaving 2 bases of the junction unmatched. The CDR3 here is CASSLRDRDTEAFF. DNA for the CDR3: TGTGCCAGCAGCTTGAGGGACAGGGACACTGAAGCTTTCTTT. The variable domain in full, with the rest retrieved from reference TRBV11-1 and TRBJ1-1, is EAEVAQSPRYKITEKSQAVAFWCDPISGHATLYWYRQILGQGPELLVQFQDESVVDDSQLPKDRFSAERLKGVDSTLKIQPAELGDSAMYLCASSLRDRDTEAFFGQGTRLTVV.

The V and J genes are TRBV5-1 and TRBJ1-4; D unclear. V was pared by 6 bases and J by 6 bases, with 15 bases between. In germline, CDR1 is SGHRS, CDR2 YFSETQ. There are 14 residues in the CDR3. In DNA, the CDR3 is TGCGCCAGCAAGGCGGAGGTCCAGGATGAAAAACTGTTTTTT. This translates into CASKAEVQDEKLFF.

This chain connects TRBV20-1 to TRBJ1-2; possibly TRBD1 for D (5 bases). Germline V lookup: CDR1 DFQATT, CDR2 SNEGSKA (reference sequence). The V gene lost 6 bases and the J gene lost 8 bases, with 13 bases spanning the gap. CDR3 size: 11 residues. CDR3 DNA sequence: TGCAGTGCCCAGGGTTTCAGGGGCTACACCTTC. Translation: CSAQGFRGYTF.

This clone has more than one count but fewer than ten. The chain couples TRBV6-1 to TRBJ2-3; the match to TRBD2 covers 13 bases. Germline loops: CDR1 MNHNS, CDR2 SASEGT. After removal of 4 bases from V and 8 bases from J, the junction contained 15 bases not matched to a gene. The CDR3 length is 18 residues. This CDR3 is CASSGGPWTSGGRGTQYF. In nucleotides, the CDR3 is TGTGCCAGCAGTGGAGGCCCTTGGACTAGCGGGGGAAGGGGTACGCAGTATTTT.

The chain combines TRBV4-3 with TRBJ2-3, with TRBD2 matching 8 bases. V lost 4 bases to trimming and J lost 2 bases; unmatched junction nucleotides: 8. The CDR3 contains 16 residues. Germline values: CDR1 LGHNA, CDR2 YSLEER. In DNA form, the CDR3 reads TGCGCCAGCAGCCCCCGGGGGGGCCCTTACACAGATACGCAGTATTTT. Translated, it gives CASSPRGGPYTDTQYF.

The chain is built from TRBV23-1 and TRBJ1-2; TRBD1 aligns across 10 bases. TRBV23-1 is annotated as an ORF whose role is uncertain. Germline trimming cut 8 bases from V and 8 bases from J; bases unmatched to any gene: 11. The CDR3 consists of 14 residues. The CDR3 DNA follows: TGCGCCAGCCGCCCGAGGGACAGGGGTATAGGCTACACCTTC. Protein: CASRPRDRGIGYTF.

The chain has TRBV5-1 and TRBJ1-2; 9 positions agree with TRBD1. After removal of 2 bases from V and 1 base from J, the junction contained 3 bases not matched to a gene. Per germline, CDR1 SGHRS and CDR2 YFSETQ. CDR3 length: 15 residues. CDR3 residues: CASSLTGGSNYGYTF. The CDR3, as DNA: TGCGCCAGCAGCTTAACAGGGGGCAGTAACTATGGCTACACCTTC.

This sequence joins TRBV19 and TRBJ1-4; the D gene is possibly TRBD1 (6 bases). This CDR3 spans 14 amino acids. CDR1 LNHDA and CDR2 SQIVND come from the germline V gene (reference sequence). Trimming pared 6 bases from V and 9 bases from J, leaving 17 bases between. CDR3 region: CASSKTGIAKKLFF. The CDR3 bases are TGTGCCAGTAGCAAGACAGGAATTGCTAAAAAACTGTTTTTT.

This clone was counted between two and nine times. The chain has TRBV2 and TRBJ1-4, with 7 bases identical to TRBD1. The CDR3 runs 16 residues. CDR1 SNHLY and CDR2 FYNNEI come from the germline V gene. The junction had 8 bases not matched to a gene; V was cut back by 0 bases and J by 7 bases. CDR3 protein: CASSEALGRGSEKLFF. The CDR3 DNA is TGTGCCAGCAGTGAAGCCTTGGGCAGGGGGAGTGAAAAACTGTTTTTT.

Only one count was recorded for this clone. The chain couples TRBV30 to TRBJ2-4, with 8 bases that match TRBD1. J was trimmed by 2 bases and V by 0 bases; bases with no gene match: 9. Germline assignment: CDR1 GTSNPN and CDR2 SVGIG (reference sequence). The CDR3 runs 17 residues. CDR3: CAWSVLRGPSSKNIQYF. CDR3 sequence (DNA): TGTGCCTGGAGTGTACTCAGGGGGCCGTCTTCCAAAAACATTCAGTACTTC.

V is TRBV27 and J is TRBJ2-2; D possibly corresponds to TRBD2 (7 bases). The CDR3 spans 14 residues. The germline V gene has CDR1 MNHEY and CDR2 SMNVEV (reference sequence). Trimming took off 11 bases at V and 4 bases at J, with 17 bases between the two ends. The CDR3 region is CAGQWGGGTGELFF. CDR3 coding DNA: TGTGCCGGGCAATGGGGAGGGGGCACCGGGGAGCTGTTTTTT.